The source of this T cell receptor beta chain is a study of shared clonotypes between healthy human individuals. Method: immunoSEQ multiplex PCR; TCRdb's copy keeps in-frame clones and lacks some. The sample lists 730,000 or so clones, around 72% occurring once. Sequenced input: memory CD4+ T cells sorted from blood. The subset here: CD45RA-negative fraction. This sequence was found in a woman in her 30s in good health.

CDR3: CAISKGLNEKLFF. In nucleotides, the CDR3 is TGTGCCATCAGCAAAGGGTTAAACGAAAAACTGTTTTTT. The J gene is TRBJ1-4, the V gene TRBV10-3; D is uncertain. Germline V gives CDR1 ENHRY, CDR2 SYGVKD. The V gene lost 6 bases and the J gene lost 8 bases, with 13 bases spanning the gap. CDR3 length equals 13 residues.